These 23 T cell receptor beta chains were all obtained from the same sample, sequenced in a study of CD8+ T cells in alopecia areata. Extracted RNA was reverse transcribed into cDNA, the sequencing template. Sequencing was performed with immunoSEQ multiplex PCR; in TCRdb, only in-frame clones are kept and a portion is missing. Counted here are some 240,000 clones, 57% occurring once; the ten biggest clones make up 0.45%. The specimen was CD4+ T cells sorted from blood, collected at week 0. These receptors all stem from a human donor with alopecia areata.

Points on this clone: A junction end diverges from the germline sequence, so it may reflect a read error. The chain joins TRBV5-1 to TRBJ2-3, with 7 bases identical to TRBD1. Germline-derived CDR1 and CDR2 are SGHRS and YFSETQ. The CDR3 consists of 16 residues. The CDR3 region is CASTLTGQGGTDTQYF. The CDR3 DNA sequence: TGCGCCAGCACCTTGACGGGGCAGGGGGGCACAGATACGCAGTATTTT.

This clone was picked up a small number of times. This rearrangement joins TRBV5-1 to TRBJ2-1, with D possibly matching TRBD2 (6 bases). The V and J ends lost 5 bases and 8 bases respectively, with 14 bases between them. The CDR3 extends over 13 amino acids. The germline V gene encodes CDR1 SGHRS and CDR2 YFSETQ. The CDR3, as DNA: TGCGCCAGCAGGTTCCTTTCGGGGGATGAGCAGTTCTTC. This codes for CASRFLSGDEQFF.

This clone was counted only a few times. This chain connects TRBV18 to TRBJ2-3; tentative D call: TRBD2 (7 bases). The CDR3 is 15 residues long. V gave up 0 bases and J gave up 5 bases, with 12 bases separating them. Germline V lookup: CDR1 KGHSH, CDR2 LQKENI. The CDR3 DNA is TGTGCCAGCTCACCACCGAGAGGGGGGGAAGATACGCAGTATTTT. It translates to CASSPPRGGEDTQYF.

In this sample, this clone turned up a few times. CDR3 in DNA: TGTGCCTGGAGTGTACCCAATAACTATGGCTACACCTTC. Its translation is CAWSVPNNYGYTF. The V and J genes are TRBV30 and TRBJ1-2; D gene ambiguous. The CDR3 length is 13 residues. Trimming left V 0 bases short and J 1 base short, with 6 bases between. CDR1 and CDR2 (germline): GTSNPN, SVGIG (reference sequence). Looking up the rest from reference TRBV30 and TRBJ1-2 gives the full variable domain: SQTIHQWPATLVQPVGSPLSLECTVEGTSNPNLYWYRQAAGRGLQLLFYSVGIGQISSEVPQNLSASRPQDRQFILSSKKLLLSDSGFYLCAWSVPNNYGYTFGSGTRLTVV.

The V call is TRBV30, the J call TRBJ2-7; 8 nucleotides align to TRBD1. The CDR3 is made up of 13 amino acids. J lost 9 bases, V lost 6 bases, and 13 bases had no gene match. CDR1 and CDR2 (germline): GTSNPN, SVGIG (reference sequence). The CDR3 spells CACETGGLGRQYF. Written as DNA, the CDR3 is TGTGCCTGCGAAACAGGGGGGCTTGGAAGGCAGTACTTC.

The chain combines TRBV11-3 with TRBJ1-5; weak D call: TRBD1 (5 bases). Germline V gene lookup returns CDR1 SGHNT and CDR2 YENEEA. V shed 3 bases and J shed 0 bases, with 12 bases lying between them. This CDR3 has 16 residues. The DNA for the CDR3 is TGTGCCAGCAGCTTCCACAGGAACCCTAGCAATCAGCCCCAGCATTTT. Residues: CASSFHRNPSNQPQHF.

This chain joins TRBV15 and TRBJ2-7; D call uncertain. CDR1 is LNHNV and CDR2 is YYDKDF in the germline V gene (reference sequence). The CDR3 runs to 17 residues. Deletions cut 0 bases from V and 0 bases from J, with 15 bases between. This CDR3 reads CATSRDGIRQASYEQYF. CDR3 nucleotides: TGTGCCACCAGCAGAGATGGCATTAGGCAGGCCTCCTACGAGCAGTACTTC. The variable domain in full, completed from reference TRBV15 and TRBJ2-7, reads DAMVIQNPRYQVTQFGKPVTLSCSQTLNHNVMYWYQQKSSQAPKLLFHYYDKDFNNEADTPDNFQSRRPNTSFCFLDIRSPGLGDTAMYLCATSRDGIRQASYEQYFGPGTRLTVT.

The CDR3 spells CASSTDREGLEQYF. In DNA, the CDR3 is TGTGCCAGCAGCACAGACAGAGAAGGGCTCGAGCAGTACTTC. The chain uses TRBV7-9 and TRBJ2-7, with D maybe TRBD1 (5 bases). CDR1 and CDR2 from the germline V gene are SEHNR and FQNEAQ (reference sequence). The CDR3 is made up of 14 amino acids. V lost 5 bases to trimming and J lost 6 bases, with 17 bases between them. Supplemented by reference TRBV7-9 and TRBJ2-7, the full variable domain reads DTGVSQNPRHKITKRGQNVTFRCDPISEHNRLYWYRQTLGQGPEFLTYFQNEAQLEKSRLLSDRFSAERPKGSFSTLEIQRTEQGDSAMYLCASSTDREGLEQYFGPGTRLTVT.

This sequence joins TRBV25-1 and TRBJ2-5; 7 bases match TRBD1. The CDR3 is 16 residues long. Germline CDR1 and CDR2: MGHDK and SYGVNS. V was pared by 2 bases and J by 5 bases, with 11 bases of the junction left unmatched. For the CDR3, the DNA is TGTGCCAGCAGTGAAATAACCACAGGGGCTGCGGAGACCCAGTACTTC. Its protein product is CASSEITTGAAETQYF.

This clone was counted between two and nine times. The chain uses TRBV29-1 and TRBJ1-4; unclear D gene. V was shortened by 1 base and J by 0 bases, with 6 bases between the two germline ends. Germline V gene data show CDR1 as SQVTM and CDR2 as ANQGSEA. The CDR3 is 14 amino acids. This CDR3 reads CSVEGSSTNEKLFF. The CDR3 DNA sequence: TGCAGCGTTGAAGGGAGCTCAACTAATGAAAAACTGTTTTTT.

This chain joins TRBV6-5 and TRBJ1-5; no reliable D call. Germline CDR1 and CDR2: MNHEY and SVGAGI. Trimming left V 6 bases short and J 3 bases short, with 6 bases between. The CDR3 is 12 residues long. This CDR3 is CASRTLNQPQHF. The CDR3 DNA sequence: TGTGCCAGCAGGACCCTCAATCAGCCCCAGCATTTT.

Comment on this clone: Within the sample, other DNA sequences also encode this same CDR3. The chain links TRBV30 to TRBJ1-5; D uncertain. The CDR3 is 13 residues long. Germline-derived CDR1 and CDR2 are GTSNPN and SVGIG (reference sequence). Deletions cut 3 bases from V and 4 bases from J, with 10 bases between. CDR3: CAWSGGRNQPQHF. The DNA of the CDR3 is TGTGCCTGGAGCGGTGGACGGAATCAGCCCCAGCATTTT.

The genes are TRBV10-3 and TRBJ2-1; 12 bases line up with TRBD2. Trimming cost V 3 bases and J 7 bases; bases outside gene matches: 4. The CDR3 runs 15 residues. Germline V CDR1 and CDR2: ENHRY, SYGVKD. Here the CDR3 DNA reads TGTGCCATCAGTGAAACACTAGCGGGAGGAAATGAGCAGTTCTTC. This encodes CAISETLAGGNEQFF.

The chain joins TRBV29-1 to TRBJ2-7; 8 nucleotides agree with TRBD1. The germline gives CDR1 SQVTM, CDR2 ANQGSEA. The CDR3 length is 14 residues. V gave up 2 bases and J gave up 2 bases; unmatched junction bases: 5. The CDR3 spells CSVEWTGLPYEQYF. The CDR3, as DNA: TGCAGCGTTGAATGGACAGGGCTTCCCTACGAGCAGTACTTC.

The J gene is TRBJ2-1, the V gene TRBV6-5; possibly TRBD1 for D (6 bases). The ends were cut back, 5 bases at V and 8 bases at J, with 10 bases in the middle. The CDR3 runs 12 residues. Germline V gene data show CDR1 as MNHEY and CDR2 as SVGAGI. CDR3 coding DNA: TGTGCCAGCAGTACCTACAGGGATGAGCAGTTCTTC. It specifies CASSTYRDEQFF.

The sample holds a few counts of this clone. The chain links TRBV29-1 to TRBJ2-1; D gene ambiguous. V shed 5 bases and J shed 3 bases, with 14 bases lying between them. CDR1 and CDR2 (germline): SQVTM, ANQGSEA. This CDR3 is built from 14 residues. CDR3 in amino acids: CSVPPPGRYNEQFF. In DNA, the CDR3 is TGCAGCGTTCCACCCCCAGGCCGCTACAATGAGCAGTTCTTC.

This clone was counted a few times. In the same sample, other DNA sequences code for this CDR3. V usage is TRBV29-1 and J usage is TRBJ1-3; possibly TRBD1 for D (5 bases). Trimming pared 1 base from V and 2 bases from J, leaving 6 bases between. The CDR3 is made up of 13 amino acids. Looked up from germline, CDR1 is SQVTM and CDR2 is ANQGSEA. The CDR3 sequence: CSVEVGAGNTIYF. The CDR3 DNA is TGCAGCGTTGAAGTAGGGGCTGGAAACACCATATATTTT.

V and J are TRBV30 and TRBJ1-1; no clear D. The CDR3 loop spans 14 amino acids. CDR1 is GTSNPN and CDR2 is SVGIG in the germline V gene (reference sequence). V was pared by 3 bases and J by 1 base, with 12 bases between. This CDR3 reads CAWRGPNKNTEAFF. DNA of the CDR3: TGTGCCTGGAGAGGGCCCAACAAGAACACTGAAGCTTTCTTT.

CDR3 DNA: TGTGCCAGCAGCCAAACTAACTATGGCTACACCTTC. It is translated as CASSQTNYGYTF. The chain has TRBV9 and TRBJ1-2, with unresolved D. Looked up from germline, CDR1 is SGDLS and CDR2 is YYNGEE. The length of the CDR3 is 12 residues. Between the trimmed V and J ends, which lost 4 bases and 0 bases, there was a span of 4 bases.

The rearrangement uses TRBV27 and TRBJ1-6, with D unclear. Germline CDR1 MNHEY, CDR2 SMNVEV (reference sequence). This CDR3 contains 14 residues. Trimming stripped 3 bases from V and 5 bases from J, with 8 bases between. The CDR3 region has the DNA TGTGCCAGCAGTTTCCGGGGTAATAATTCACCCCTCCACTTT. It yields the protein CASSFRGNNSPLHF.

The table lists this clone with a few counts. The chain carries TRBV5-1 and TRBJ1-5; 9 bases agree with TRBD1. This CDR3 is 14 amino acids long. CDR1 is SGHRS and CDR2 is YFSETQ in the germline V gene. V lost 0 bases, J lost 6 bases, and 1 base stayed unmatched. CDR3 region: CASSLETGGQPQHF. The DNA for the CDR3 is TGCGCCAGCAGCTTGGAGACAGGGGGTCAGCCCCAGCATTTT.

V usage is TRBV6-1 and J usage is TRBJ2-7, with a weak D call TRBD1 (6 bases). CDR3 length: 13 amino acids. Germline CDR1 is MNHNS and CDR2 is SASEGT. The V and J ends lost 11 bases and 6 bases respectively, with 20 bases between them. The CDR3 DNA is TGTGCCGCTAGGGTATCAGGGGAAGTCGAGCAGTACTTC. Translated, it gives CAARVSGEVEQYF.

The V call is TRBV9, the J call TRBJ2-1; D remains ambiguous. The CDR3 runs to 13 residues. The germline V gene has CDR1 SGDLS and CDR2 YYNGEE. Between the trimmed V and J ends, which lost 0 bases and 14 bases, there was a span of 15 bases. CDR3 nucleotides: TGTGCCAGCAGCGTAGGAGACTCCCCGTCTGAGTTCTTC. Translated, it gives CASSVGDSPSEFF.